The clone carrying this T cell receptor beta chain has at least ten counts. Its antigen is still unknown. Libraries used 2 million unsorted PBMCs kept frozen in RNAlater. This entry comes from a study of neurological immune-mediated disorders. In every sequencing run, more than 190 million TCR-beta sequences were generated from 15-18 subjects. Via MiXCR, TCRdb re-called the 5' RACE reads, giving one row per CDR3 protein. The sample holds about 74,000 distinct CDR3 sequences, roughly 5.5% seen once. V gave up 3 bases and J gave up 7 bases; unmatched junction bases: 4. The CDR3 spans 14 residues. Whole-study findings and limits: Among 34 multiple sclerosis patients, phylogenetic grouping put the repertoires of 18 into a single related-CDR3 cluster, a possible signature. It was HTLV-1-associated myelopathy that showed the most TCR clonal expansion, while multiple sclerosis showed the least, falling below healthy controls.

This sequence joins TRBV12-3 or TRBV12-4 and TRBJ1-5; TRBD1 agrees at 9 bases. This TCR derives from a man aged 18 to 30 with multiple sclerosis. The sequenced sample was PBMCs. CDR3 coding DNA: TGTGCCAGCAGTTTTACAGGGGGCGTCCAGCCCCAGCATTTT. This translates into CASSFTGGVQPQHF.